Below, one T cell receptor (beta chain) is given with its context. What it binds is unknown. The treatment was: 19 received Ad26.COV2.S at low or high dose, single or two shots; about 5 received placebo; per-sample allocation not given. At day 63 after the first vaccine or placebo injection, samples were drawn. This sample was taken from a study of Ad26.COV2.S vaccination and SARS-CoV-2 variants. Study-level information: Donor allocation was to the COV1001 Ad26.COV2.S trial arm.

Germline CDR1 LGHDT, CDR2 YNNKEL (reference sequence). Trimming pared 4 bases from V and 4 bases from J, leaving 8 bases between. The CDR3 is made up of 13 amino acids. General observations from the study: Breadth, reportedly substantial, characterized the spike-specific CD8+ and CD4+ T cell responses after vaccination.

Data came from immunoSEQ multiplex PCR; TCRdb stores just in-frame clones and leaves some out. The sample lists around 450,000 clones, roughly 88% occurring once. This specimen consisted of peripheral blood, obtained in a trial of Ad26.COV2.S vaccine versus placebo. The receptor was isolated from a person between 18 and 65 years old who received the Ad26.COV2.S COVID-19 vaccine or a placebo. The chain has TRBV3-1 (or the pseudogene TRBV3-2) and TRBJ2-1, with D possibly matching TRBD1 (6 bases). CDR3 nucleotide sequence: TGTGCCAGCAGCCGAGGACAGTACAATGAGCAGTTCTTC. Protein: CASSRGQYNEQFF.